This TCR beta chain was captured in a study of T cell responses to AZD1222 COVID-19 vaccine. TCRdb keeps only in-frame clones here, not all; method: immunoSEQ multiplex PCR. This table holds about 84,000 clones, 70% to 90% found once. Germline V gene lookup returns CDR1 SGHAT and CDR2 FQNNGV. The CDR3 is 13 amino acids. With 7 bases removed from V and 13 bases from J, the gap between germline ends came to 19 bases. The input for sequencing was peripheral blood, taken 28 days after the second AZD1222 dose. This clonotype originated in an adult who received the AZD1222 COVID-19 vaccine. V gene TRBV11-2 combines with J gene TRBJ1-4, with D possibly matching TRBD1 (5 bases). CDR3 in DNA: TGTGCCAGCACCCTCGCGGGGGGAGGAGGACTGTTTTTT. Its translation is CASTLAGGGGLFF.